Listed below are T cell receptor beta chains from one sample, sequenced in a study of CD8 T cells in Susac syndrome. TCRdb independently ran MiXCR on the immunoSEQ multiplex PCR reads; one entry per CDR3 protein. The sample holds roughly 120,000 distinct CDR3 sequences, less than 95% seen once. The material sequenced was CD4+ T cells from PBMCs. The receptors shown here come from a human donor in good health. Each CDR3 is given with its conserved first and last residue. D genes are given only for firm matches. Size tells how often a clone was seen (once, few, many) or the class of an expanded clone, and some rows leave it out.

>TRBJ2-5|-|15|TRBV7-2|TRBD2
TGTGCCAGCAGCTTAGGTGGCGGGAGGCCTAAGACCCAGTACTTC
CASSLGGGRPKTQYF
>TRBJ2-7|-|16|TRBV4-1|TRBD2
TGCGCCAGCAGCCAAGAAGGGGCTAGCGGGATCGGCGAGCAGTACTTC
CASSQEGASGIGEQYF
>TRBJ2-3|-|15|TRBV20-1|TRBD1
TGCAGTGCTGGGACAGGGGGCCGGGGCACAGATACGCAGTATTTT
CSAGTGGRGTDTQYF
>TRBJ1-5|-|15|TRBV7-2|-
TGTGCCAGCAGCTTAGGTATTGGCTCGGCCCAGCCCCAGCATTTT
CASSLGIGSAQPQHF
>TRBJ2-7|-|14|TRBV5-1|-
TGCGCCAGCAGCTCTCAAACTAGTACCGGCGAGCAGTACTTC
CASSSQTSTGEQYF
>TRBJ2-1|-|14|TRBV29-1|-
TGCAGCGTTGAAGAGGTGGACCAAAACAATGAGCAGTTCTTC
CSVEEVDQNNEQFF
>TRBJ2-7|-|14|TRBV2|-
TGTGCCAGCAGCAGTGAAGGCGGAGGCTCGGAGCAGTACTTC
CASSSEGGGSEQYF
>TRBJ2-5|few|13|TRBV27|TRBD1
TGTGCCAGCAGTTTCGGACAGGGGGAGACCCAGTACTTC
CASSFGQGETQYF
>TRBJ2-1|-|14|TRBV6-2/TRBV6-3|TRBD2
TGTGCCAGCAGTTTACTAGCGGGCACAAATGAGCAGTTCTTC
CASSLLAGTNEQFF
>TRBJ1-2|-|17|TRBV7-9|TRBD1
TGTGCCAGCAGCTTAGCGGTTGGGACAGGAACTAACTATGGCTACACCTTC
CASSLAVGTGTNYGYTF
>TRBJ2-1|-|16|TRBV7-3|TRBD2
TGTGCCAGCAGCCCTGGGCGCGGGACTAACTACAATGAGCAGTTCTTC
CASSPGRGTNYNEQFF
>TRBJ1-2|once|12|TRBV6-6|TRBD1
TGTGCCACCGGGGACAGAAACTATGGCTACACCTTC
CATGDRNYGYTF
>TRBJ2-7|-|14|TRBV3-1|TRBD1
TGTGCCAGCAGCCTCCGGGACAGGGCCTACGAGCAGTACTTC
CASSLRDRAYEQYF
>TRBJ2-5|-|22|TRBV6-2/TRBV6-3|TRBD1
TGTGCCAGCAGCCCGGGACAGGGATTTCGAGGGCGCGACGGGCAACGCAAAGAGACCCAGTACTTC
CASSPGQGFRGRDGQRKETQYF
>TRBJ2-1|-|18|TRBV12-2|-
TGTGCAAGTCGCTGGGGGGACCGGGAACTAGCGGGAAGTAATGAGCAGTTCTTC
CASRWGDRELAGSNEQFF
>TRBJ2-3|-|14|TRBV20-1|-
TGCAGTGCGACTCGAGGACCCTCCACAGATACGCAGTATTTT
CSATRGPSTDTQYF
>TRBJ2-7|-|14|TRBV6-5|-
TGTGCCAGCAGTTATTCGGAGGGTCGGGACGAGCAGTACTTC
CASSYSEGRDEQYF
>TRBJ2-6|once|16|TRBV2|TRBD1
TGTGCCAGCATTTTAGGACAGGGACCCGGGGCCAACGTCCTGACTTTC
CASILGQGPGANVLTF
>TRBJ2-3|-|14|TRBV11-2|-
TGTGCCAGCAGCTTACGTGTGTTGGTAGACACGCAGTATTTT
CASSLRVLVDTQYF
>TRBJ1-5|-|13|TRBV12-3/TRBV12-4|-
TGTGCCAGCAGTTTTGAGGAGAATCAGCCCCAGCATTTT
CASSFEENQPQHF
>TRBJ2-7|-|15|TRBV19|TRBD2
TGTGCCAGTAGTATGACTAGCTTCTCAACCTACGAGCAGTACTTC
CASSMTSFSTYEQYF
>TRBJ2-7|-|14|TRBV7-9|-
TGTGCCAGCAGCTTACCTACTAACACCTACGAGCAGTACTTC
CASSLPTNTYEQYF
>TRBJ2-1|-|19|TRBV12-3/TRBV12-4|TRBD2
TGTGCCAGCAGTTTATGGGATAGCGGGAGTCCTACTAAAAGCAATGAGCAGTTCTTC
CASSLWDSGSPTKSNEQFF
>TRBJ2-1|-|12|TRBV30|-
TGTGCCTGGAGCAAGTCAGGGGTTGAGCAGTTCTTC
CAWSKSGVEQFF
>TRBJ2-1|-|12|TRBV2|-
TGTGCCAGCAGGACTGACAGCAATGAGCAGTTCTTC
CASRTDSNEQFF
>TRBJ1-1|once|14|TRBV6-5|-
TGTGCCAGCAGTTACGCACGTACGAACACTGAAGCTTTCTTT
CASSYARTNTEAFF
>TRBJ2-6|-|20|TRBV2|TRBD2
TGTGCCAGCAGGAAGGAACTTCTGACTAGCGGACTAGGTGGGGCCAACGTCCTGACTTTC
CASRKELLTSGLGGANVLTF
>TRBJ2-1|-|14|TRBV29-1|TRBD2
TGCAGCGGGGAGCGGGAGGTGGGATACAATGAGCAGTTCTTC
CSGEREVGYNEQFF
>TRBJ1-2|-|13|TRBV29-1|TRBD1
TGCAGCGTCCCGGACAGGGCAAACTATGGCTACACCTTC
CSVPDRANYGYTF
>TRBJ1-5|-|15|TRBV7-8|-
TGTGCCAGCAGCCCAGGTTTGGGTAGCAATCAGCCCCAGCATTTT
CASSPGLGSNQPQHF
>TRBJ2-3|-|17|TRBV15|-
TGTGCCACCAGCAGAGAACTAAGGACCACTAGCACAGATACGCAGTATTTT
CATSRELRTTSTDTQYF
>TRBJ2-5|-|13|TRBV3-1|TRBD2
TGTGCCAGCAGCCGACGGGGGGGAGAGACCCAGTACTTC
CASSRRGGETQYF
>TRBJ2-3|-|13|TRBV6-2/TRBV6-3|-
TGTGCCAGCAGGACTCCTCCCACAGATACGCAGTATTTT
CASRTPPTDTQYF
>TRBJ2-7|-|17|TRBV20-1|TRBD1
TGCAGTGCTTACCCCGGGACAGGGGGCTCCCGGAGGAACGAGCAGTACTTC
CSAYPGTGGSRRNEQYF
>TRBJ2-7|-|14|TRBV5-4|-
TGTGCCAGCAGCTTGGATGCAGGAGCAGACGAGCAGTACTTC
CASSLDAGADEQYF
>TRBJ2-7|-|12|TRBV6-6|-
TGTGCCAGCAGTCAACCGCAGGGCGAGCAGTACTTC
CASSQPQGEQYF
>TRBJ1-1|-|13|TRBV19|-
TGTGCCAGTACTAAAGACTCCCGAGGATTGGCTTTCTTT
CASTKDSRGLAFF
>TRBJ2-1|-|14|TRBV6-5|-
TGTGCCAGCAGTCTCGGGGCTCATCCAAGTGAGCAGTTCTTC
CASSLGAHPSEQFF
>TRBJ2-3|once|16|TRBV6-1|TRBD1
TGTGCCAGCAGTGAACCGGGACAGGCCCTTACAGATACGCAGTATTTT
CASSEPGQALTDTQYF
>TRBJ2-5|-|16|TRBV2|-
TGTGCCAGCAGTGAAGGGGCCCAGCGCGGGGTGGAGACCCAGTACTTC
CASSEGAQRGVETQYF
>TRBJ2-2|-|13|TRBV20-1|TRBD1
TGCAGTGCTAGAACAGGGGACACCGGGGAGCTGTTTTTT
CSARTGDTGELFF
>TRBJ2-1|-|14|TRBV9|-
TGTGCCAGCAGCGTAGAGGTAAAGGCCGATGAGCAGTTCTTC
CASSVEVKADEQFF
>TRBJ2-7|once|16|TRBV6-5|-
TGTGCCAGCAGTAACCCCTTTGCCGGGAGTCACCACGAGCAGTACTTC
CASSNPFAGSHHEQYF
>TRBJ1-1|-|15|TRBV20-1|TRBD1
TGCAGTGCTAGTAGTCCGGGACAGTTGAACACTGAAGCTTTCTTT
CSASSPGQLNTEAFF
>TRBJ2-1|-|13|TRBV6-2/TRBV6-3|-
TGTGCCAGCGGGACCTTAGCCGGTAATGAGCAGTTCTTC
CASGTLAGNEQFF
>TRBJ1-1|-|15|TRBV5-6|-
TGTGCCAGCAGCTTCGCCGACGTTCGGGGGGGGCGAGCTTTCTTT
CASSFADVRGGRAFF
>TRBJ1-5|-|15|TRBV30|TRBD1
TGTGCCTGGAAATCGGGGACAGGGGGCAATCAGCCCCAGCATTTT
CAWKSGTGGNQPQHF
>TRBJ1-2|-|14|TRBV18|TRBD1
TGTGCCAGCTCACCATCCGGGACAGGGCATGGCTACACCTTC
CASSPSGTGHGYTF